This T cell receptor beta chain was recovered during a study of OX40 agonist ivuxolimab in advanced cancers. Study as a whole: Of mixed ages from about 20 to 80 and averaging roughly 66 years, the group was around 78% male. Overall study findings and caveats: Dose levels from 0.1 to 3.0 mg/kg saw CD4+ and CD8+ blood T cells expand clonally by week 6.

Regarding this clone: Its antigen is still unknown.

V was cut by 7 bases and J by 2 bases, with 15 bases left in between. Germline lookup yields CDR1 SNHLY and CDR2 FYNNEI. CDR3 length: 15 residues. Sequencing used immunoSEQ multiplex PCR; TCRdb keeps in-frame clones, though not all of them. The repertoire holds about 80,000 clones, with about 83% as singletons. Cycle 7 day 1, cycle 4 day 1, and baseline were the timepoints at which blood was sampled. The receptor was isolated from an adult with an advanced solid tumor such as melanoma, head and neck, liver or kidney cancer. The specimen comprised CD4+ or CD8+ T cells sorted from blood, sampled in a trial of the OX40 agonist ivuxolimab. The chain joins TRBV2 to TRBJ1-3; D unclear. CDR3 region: CASTEGPLAGNTIYF. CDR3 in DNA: TGTGCCAGCACAGAGGGCCCTTTGGCTGGAAACACCATATATTTT.